The source of this T cell receptor (beta chain) is a study of lymphopenia after photon versus proton radiotherapy. The ends were cut back, 11 bases at V and 0 bases at J, with 10 bases in the middle. This CDR3 spans 13 amino acids. Germline V CDR1 and CDR2: MDHEN, SYDVKM. Using immunoSEQ multiplex PCR, the repertoire was profiled, and TCRdb retains in-frame clones only, with some absent. Of 65,000 to 70,000 clones listed, approximately 91% are singletons. This chain connects TRBV28 to TRBJ2-2; D assignment may be TRBD1 or TRBD2 (5 bases each). Sequenced material: peripheral blood, taken from a patient treated with photon-based radiotherapy. The origin of this receptor is a woman between 65 and 79 years old with pancreatic cancer. DNA of the CDR3: TGTGCCGGGGGACGTGCGAACACCGGGGAGCTGTTTTTT. Translated, it gives CAGGRANTGELFF.